This T cell receptor (beta chain) was observed in a study of blood T cell repertoires in COVID-19. At the level of the study: Sites in the United States, Italy and Spain provided acute and convalescent COVID-19 samples. T cells, B-cell-depleted T cells, or PBMCs supplied cDNA or gDNA.

Profiled with immunoSEQ multiplex PCR; TCRdb holds only in-frame clones, not every one. The profile shows about 160,000 clones, 90% to 95% of them singletons. This CDR3 is 15 amino acids long. The germline V gene has CDR1 SGHVS and CDR2 FNYEAQ. The J segment lost 5 bases and the V segment lost 6 bases, leaving 9 bases of the junction unmatched. The sequenced sample consisted of peripheral blood. This TCR derives from a woman aged 45-65 years with acute or convalescent COVID-19. The chain combines TRBV7-6 with TRBJ1-4; 7 bases map to TRBD1. CDR3 protein: CASRPQGSPNEKLFF. The DNA for the CDR3 is TGTGCCAGCAGGCCACAGGGGAGCCCAAATGAAAAACTGTTTTTT.